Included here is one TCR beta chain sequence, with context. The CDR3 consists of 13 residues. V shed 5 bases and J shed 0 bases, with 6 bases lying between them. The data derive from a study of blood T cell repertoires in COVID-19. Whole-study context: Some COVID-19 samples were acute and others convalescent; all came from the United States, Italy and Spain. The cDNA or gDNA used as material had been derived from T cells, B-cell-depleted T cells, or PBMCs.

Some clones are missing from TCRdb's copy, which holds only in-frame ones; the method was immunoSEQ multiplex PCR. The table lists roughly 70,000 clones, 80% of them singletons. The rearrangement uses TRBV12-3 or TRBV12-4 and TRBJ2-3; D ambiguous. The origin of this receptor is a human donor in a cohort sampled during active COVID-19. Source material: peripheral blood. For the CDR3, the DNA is TGTGCCAGCAGTCACTCTAGCACAGATACGCAGTATTTT. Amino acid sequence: CASSHSSTDTQYF.